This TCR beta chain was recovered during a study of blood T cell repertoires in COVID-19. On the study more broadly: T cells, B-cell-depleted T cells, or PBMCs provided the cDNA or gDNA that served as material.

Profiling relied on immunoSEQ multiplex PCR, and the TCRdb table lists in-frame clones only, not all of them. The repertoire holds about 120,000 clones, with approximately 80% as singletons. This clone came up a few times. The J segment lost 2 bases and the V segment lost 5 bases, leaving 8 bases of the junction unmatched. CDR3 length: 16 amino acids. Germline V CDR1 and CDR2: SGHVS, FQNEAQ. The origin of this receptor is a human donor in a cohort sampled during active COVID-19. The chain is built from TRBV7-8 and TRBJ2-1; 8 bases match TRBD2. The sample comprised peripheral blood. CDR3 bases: TGTGCCAGCAGCATTATAGCGGGGATTACCTACAATGAGCAGTTCTTC. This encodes CASSIIAGITYNEQFF.